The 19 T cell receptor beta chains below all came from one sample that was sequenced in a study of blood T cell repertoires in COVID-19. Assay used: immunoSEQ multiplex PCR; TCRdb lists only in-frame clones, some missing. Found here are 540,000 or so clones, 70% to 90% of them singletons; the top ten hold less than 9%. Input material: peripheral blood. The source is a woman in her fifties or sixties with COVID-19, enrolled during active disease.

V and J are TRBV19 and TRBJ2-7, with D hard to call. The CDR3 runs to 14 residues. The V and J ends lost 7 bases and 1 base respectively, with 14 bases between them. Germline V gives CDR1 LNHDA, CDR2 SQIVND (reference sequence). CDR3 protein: CASKAAVSSYEQYF. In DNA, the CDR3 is TGTGCCAGTAAGGCGGCAGTTTCATCCTACGAGCAGTACTTC. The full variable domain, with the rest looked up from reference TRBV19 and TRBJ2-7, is DGGITQSPKYLFRKEGQNVTLSCEQNLNHDAMYWYRQDPGQGLRLIYYSQIVNDFQKGDIAEGYSVSREKKESFPLTVTSAQKNPTAFYLCASKAAVSSYEQYFGPGTRLTVT.

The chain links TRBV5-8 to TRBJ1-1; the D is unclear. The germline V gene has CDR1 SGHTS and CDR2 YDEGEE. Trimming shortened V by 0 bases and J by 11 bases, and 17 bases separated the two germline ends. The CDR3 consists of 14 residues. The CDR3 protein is CASSLAPGGLGAFF. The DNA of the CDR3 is TGTGCCAGCAGCTTGGCGCCCGGAGGCCTAGGGGCTTTCTTT.

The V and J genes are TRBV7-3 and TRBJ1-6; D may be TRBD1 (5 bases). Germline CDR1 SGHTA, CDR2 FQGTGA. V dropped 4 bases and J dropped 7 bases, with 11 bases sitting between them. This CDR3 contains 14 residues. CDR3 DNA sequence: TGTGCCAGCAGCTCCAGCGGGGGGAATTCACCCCTCCACTTT. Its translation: CASSSSGGNSPLHF.

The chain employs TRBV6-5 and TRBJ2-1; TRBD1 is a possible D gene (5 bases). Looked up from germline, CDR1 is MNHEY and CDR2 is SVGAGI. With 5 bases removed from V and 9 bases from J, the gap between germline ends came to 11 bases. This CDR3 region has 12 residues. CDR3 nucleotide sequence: TGTGCCAGCAGTACCAGGGTAGGTGAGCAGTTCTTC. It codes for CASSTRVGEQFF.

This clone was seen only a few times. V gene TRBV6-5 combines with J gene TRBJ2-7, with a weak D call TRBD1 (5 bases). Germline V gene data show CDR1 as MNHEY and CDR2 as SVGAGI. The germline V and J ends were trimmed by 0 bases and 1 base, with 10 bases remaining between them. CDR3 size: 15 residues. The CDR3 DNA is TGTGCCAGCAGTTACTCGAACACAGGATCCTACGAGCAGTACTTC. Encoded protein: CASSYSNTGSYEQYF.

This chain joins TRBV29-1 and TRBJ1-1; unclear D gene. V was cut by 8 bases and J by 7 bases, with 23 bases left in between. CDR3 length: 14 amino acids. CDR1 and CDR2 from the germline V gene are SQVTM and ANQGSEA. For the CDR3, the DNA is TGCAGCTCCTCCCCCGCCGCGTCCTCCGATGAAGCTTTCTTT. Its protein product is CSSSPAASSDEAFF.

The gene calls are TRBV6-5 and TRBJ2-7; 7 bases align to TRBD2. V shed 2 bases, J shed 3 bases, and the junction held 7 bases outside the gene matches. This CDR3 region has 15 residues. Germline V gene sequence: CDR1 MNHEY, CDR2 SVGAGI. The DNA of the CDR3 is TGTGCCAGCAGTTACAACCAGCGGGGAGGCTACGAGCAGTACTTC. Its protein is CASSYNQRGGYEQYF.

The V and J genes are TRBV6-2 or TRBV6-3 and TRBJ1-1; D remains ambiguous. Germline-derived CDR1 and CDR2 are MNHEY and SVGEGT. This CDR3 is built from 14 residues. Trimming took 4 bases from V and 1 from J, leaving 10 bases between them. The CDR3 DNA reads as TGTGCCAGCAGTTCAACAGTCTCGAACACTGAAGCTTTCTTT. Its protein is CASSSTVSNTEAFF.

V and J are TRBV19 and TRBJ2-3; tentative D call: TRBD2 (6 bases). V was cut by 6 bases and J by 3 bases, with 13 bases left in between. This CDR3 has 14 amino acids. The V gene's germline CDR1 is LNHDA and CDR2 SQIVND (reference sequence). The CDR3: CASRRETETDTQYF. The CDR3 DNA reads TGTGCCAGTAGACGGGAGACCGAGACAGATACGCAGTATTTT.

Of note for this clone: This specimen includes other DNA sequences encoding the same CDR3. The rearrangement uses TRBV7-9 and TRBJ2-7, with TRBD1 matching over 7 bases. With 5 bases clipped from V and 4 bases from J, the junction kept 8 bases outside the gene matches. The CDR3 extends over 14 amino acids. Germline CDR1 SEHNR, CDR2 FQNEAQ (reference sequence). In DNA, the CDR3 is TGTGCCAGCAGCCCCCCCGCAGGGGGATACGAGCAGTACTTC. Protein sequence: CASSPPAGGYEQYF.

CDR3 region: CASSALLYTDTQYF. The CDR3, as DNA: TGTGCCAGCAGTGCACTCTTGTACACAGATACGCAGTATTTT. The chain is built from TRBV2 and TRBJ2-3; no definite D call. Trimming took off 4 bases at V and 2 bases at J, with 10 bases between the two ends. CDR1 SNHLY and CDR2 FYNNEI come from the germline V gene. The CDR3 totals 14 residues.

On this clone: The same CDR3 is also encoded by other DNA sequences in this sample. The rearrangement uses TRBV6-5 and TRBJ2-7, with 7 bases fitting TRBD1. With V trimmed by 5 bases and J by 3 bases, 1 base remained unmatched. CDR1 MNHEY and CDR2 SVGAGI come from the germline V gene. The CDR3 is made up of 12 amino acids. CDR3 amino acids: CASSRQGYEQYF. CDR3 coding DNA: TGTGCCAGCAGTAGACAGGGCTACGAGCAGTACTTC.

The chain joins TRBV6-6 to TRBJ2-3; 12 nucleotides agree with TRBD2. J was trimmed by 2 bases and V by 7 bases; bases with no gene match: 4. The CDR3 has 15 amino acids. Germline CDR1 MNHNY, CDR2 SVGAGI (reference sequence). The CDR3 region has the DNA TGTGCCAGCAAGACTAGCGGGGGCCCCACAGATACGCAGTATTTT. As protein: CASKTSGGPTDTQYF.

CDR3 region: CASSGSGNGGTGGDEKLFF. The CDR3 DNA sequence: TGTGCCAGCAGCGGATCTGGAAACGGGGGGACAGGGGGCGACGAAAAACTGTTTTTT. The V call is TRBV9, the J call TRBJ1-4; 12 bases align to TRBD1. The CDR3 is 19 amino acids. Germline CDR1 and CDR2: SGDLS and YYNGEE. The V and J ends lost 3 bases and 8 bases, in that order; junction bases with no gene match: 17.

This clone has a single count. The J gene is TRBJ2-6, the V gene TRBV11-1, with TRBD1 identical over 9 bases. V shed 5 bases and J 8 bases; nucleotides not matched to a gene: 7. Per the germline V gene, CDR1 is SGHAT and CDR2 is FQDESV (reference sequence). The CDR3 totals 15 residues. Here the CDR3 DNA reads TGTGCCAGCAGCCCTCCCGGGACAGGGACCAACGTCCTGACTTTC. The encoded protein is CASSPPGTGTNVLTF.

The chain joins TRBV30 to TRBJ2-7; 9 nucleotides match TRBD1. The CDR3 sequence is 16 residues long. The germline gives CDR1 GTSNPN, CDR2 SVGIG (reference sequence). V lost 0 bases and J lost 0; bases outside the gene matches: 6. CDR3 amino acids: CAWSVTGTGRSYEQYF. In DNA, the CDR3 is TGTGCCTGGAGTGTTACGGGGACAGGGCGCTCCTACGAGCAGTACTTC.

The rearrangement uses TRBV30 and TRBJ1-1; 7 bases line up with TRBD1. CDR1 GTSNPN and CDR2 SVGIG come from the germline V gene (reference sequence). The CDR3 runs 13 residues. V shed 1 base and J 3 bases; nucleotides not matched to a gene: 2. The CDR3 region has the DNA TGTGCCTGGAGTGATACAGGGGACACTGAAGCTTTCTTT. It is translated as CAWSDTGDTEAFF.

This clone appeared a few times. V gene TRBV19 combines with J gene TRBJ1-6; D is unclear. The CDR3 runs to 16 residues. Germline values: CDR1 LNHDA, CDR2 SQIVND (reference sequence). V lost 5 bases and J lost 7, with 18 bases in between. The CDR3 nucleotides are TGTGCCAGTAGTCTCCCGGGGAGCTCGGGAAATTCACCCCTCCACTTT. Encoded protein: CASSLPGSSGNSPLHF.

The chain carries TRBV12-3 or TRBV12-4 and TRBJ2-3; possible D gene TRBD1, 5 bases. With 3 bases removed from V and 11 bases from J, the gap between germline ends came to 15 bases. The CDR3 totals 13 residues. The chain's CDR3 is CASSFESPQGQYF. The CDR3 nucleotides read TGTGCCAGCAGTTTCGAGTCCCCCCAGGGGCAGTATTTT.